This is a list of T cell receptor beta chains from one sample in a study of T cells in Graves' hyperthyroidism and ophthalmopathy. TCRdb processed the multiplex PCR reads anew with MiXCR; each CDR3 protein has one entry. The repertoire holds roughly 570,000 distinct CDR3 sequences, with roughly 46% as singletons. The sequencing input was peripheral blood or thyroid tissue (not recorded which). These receptors were obtained from a young woman with Graves' hyperthyroidism. CDR3s include the opening cysteine and the closing phenylalanine or tryptophan. Fields, in order: clone size, J gene, D gene, V gene, CDR3 protein, CDR3 DNA. The D gene is left open where the match is weak. Size values are once, few and many counts, or a class for expanded clones, and some rows have none.

clone size: NA; J gene: TRBJ2-7; D gene: NA; V gene: TRBV7-9; CDR3 protein: CASSFSPEREQYF; CDR3 DNA: TGTGCCAGCAGCTTCAGTCCAGAGAGGGAGCAGTACTTC
clone size: many; J gene: TRBJ1-1; D gene: NA; V gene: TRBV5-1; CDR3 protein: CASSWGDMNTEAFF; CDR3 DNA: TGCGCCAGCAGCTGGGGCGACATGAACACTGAAGCTTTCTTT
clone size: NA; J gene: TRBJ2-4; D gene: NA; V gene: TRBV6-5; CDR3 protein: CASSNGQYF; CDR3 DNA: TGTGCCAGCAGTAACGGACAGTACTTC
clone size: NA; J gene: TRBJ2-7; D gene: NA; V gene: TRBV20-1; CDR3 protein: CSARRDGEQYF; CDR3 DNA: TGCAGTGCCCGCCGGGACGGCGAGCAGTACTTC
clone size: many; J gene: TRBJ1-6; D gene: NA; V gene: TRBV7-9; CDR3 protein: CASSLDARNSPLHF; CDR3 DNA: TGTGCCAGCAGCTTAGACGCGCGGAATTCACCCCTCCACTTT
clone size: NA; J gene: TRBJ2-6; D gene: NA; V gene: TRBV10-3; CDR3 protein: CAITAGLEGNGANVLTF; CDR3 DNA: TGTGCCATCACCGCGGGGCTAGAGGGCAATGGGGCCAACGTCCTGACTTTC
clone size: many; J gene: TRBJ2-5; D gene: TRBD2; V gene: TRBV6-6; CDR3 protein: CASSYHPPPSGAQETQYF; CDR3 DNA: TGTGCCAGCAGTTACCACCCCCCGCCTAGCGGGGCCCAAGAGACCCAGTACTTC
clone size: few; J gene: TRBJ1-4; D gene: NA; V gene: TRBV18; CDR3 protein: CASSPTVANEKLFF; CDR3 DNA: TGTGCCAGCTCACCGACAGTAGCTAATGAAAAACTGTTTTTT
clone size: many; J gene: TRBJ2-7; D gene: NA; V gene: TRBV2; CDR3 protein: CASSEVIAYEQYF; CDR3 DNA: TGTGCCAGCAGTGAGGTCATAGCCTACGAGCAGTACTTC
clone size: many; J gene: TRBJ2-5; D gene: NA; V gene: TRBV6-6; CDR3 protein: CASSARGKETQYF; CDR3 DNA: TGTGCCAGCAGCGCACGCGGGAAAGAGACCCAGTACTTC
clone size: NA; J gene: TRBJ1-1; D gene: NA; V gene: TRBV30; CDR3 protein: CAWNPGHEAFF; CDR3 DNA: TGTGCCTGGAACCCGGGACACGAAGCTTTCTTT
clone size: many; J gene: TRBJ1-2; D gene: TRBD1; V gene: TRBV27; CDR3 protein: CASSPLGQNYGYTF; CDR3 DNA: TGTGCCAGCAGTCCATTGGGACAGAACTATGGCTACACCTTC
clone size: NA; J gene: TRBJ1-1; D gene: NA; V gene: TRBV7-9; CDR3 protein: CASSLALTGTSGRYNEAFF; CDR3 DNA: TGTGCCAGCAGCTTAGCGCTAACGGGGACTAGCGGGAGATACAATGAAGCTTTCTTT
clone size: NA; J gene: TRBJ1-5; D gene: TRBD1; V gene: TRBV4-2; CDR3 protein: CASSQDETGGNQPQHF; CDR3 DNA: TGTGCCAGCAGCCAAGATGAGACAGGGGGCAATCAGCCCCAGCATTTT
clone size: NA; J gene: TRBJ2-7; D gene: TRBD2; V gene: TRBV29-1; CDR3 protein: CSGWTSGRGGYEQYF; CDR3 DNA: TGCAGCGGATGGACTAGCGGGAGGGGTGGTTACGAGCAGTACTTC
clone size: many; J gene: TRBJ1-1; D gene: NA; V gene: TRBV19; CDR3 protein: CASSLVGVATEAFF; CDR3 DNA: TGTGCCAGTAGCCTCGTGGGGGTTGCCACTGAAGCTTTCTTT
clone size: NA; J gene: TRBJ1-6; D gene: NA; V gene: TRBV4-1; CDR3 protein: CASSQGAGLSRGSPLHF; CDR3 DNA: TGCGCCAGCAGCCAAGGGGCAGGGTTGTCTCGTGGTTCACCCCTCCACTTT
clone size: NA; J gene: TRBJ2-1; D gene: TRBD1; V gene: TRBV2; CDR3 protein: CATSRTGGRQGNEQFF; CDR3 DNA: TGTGCCACCAGCAGAACAGGGGGCCGGCAAGGAAATGAGCAGTTCTTC
clone size: NA; J gene: TRBJ2-3; D gene: TRBD2; V gene: TRBV5-4; CDR3 protein: CASRRGLAGGTDTQYF; CDR3 DNA: TGTGCCAGCAGAAGGGGACTAGCGGGGGGCACAGATACGCAGTATTTT
clone size: NA; J gene: TRBJ2-3; D gene: TRBD2; V gene: TRBV20-1; CDR3 protein: CRGLAGGATDTQYF; CDR3 DNA: TGCAGGGGACTAGCGGGTGGTGCCACAGATACGCAGTATTTT
clone size: NA; J gene: TRBJ1-1; D gene: NA; V gene: TRBV5-1; CDR3 protein: CASSLSPTEEAFF; CDR3 DNA: TGCGCCAGCAGCTTGTCCCCGACAGAGGAAGCTTTCTTT
clone size: NA; J gene: TRBJ2-3; D gene: NA; V gene: TRBV7-2; CDR3 protein: CASSLEGGPTDTQYF; CDR3 DNA: TGTGCCAGCAGCTTAGAAGGCGGGCCCACAGATACGCAGTATTTT
clone size: many; J gene: TRBJ1-3; D gene: NA; V gene: TRBV12-3/TRBV12-4; CDR3 protein: CASWTEWGNTIYF; CDR3 DNA: TGTGCCAGCTGGACGGAGTGGGGAAACACCATATATTTT
clone size: few; J gene: TRBJ2-2; D gene: NA; V gene: TRBV5-4; CDR3 protein: CASSSFLEGLGRYTGELFF; CDR3 DNA: TGTGCCAGCAGCTCGTTCTTGGAGGGACTGGGCCGGTACACCGGGGAGCTGTTTTTT
clone size: few; J gene: TRBJ2-7; D gene: NA; V gene: TRBV9; CDR3 protein: CASSVRAESSYEQYF; CDR3 DNA: TGTGCCAGCAGCGTACGGGCAGAGAGCTCCTACGAGCAGTACTTC
clone size: NA; J gene: TRBJ1-3; D gene: TRBD1; V gene: TRBV7-2; CDR3 protein: CASSTWTGGGSTIYF; CDR3 DNA: TGTGCCAGCAGCACTTGGACAGGGGGAGGAAGCACCATATATTTT
clone size: NA; J gene: TRBJ1-2; D gene: NA; V gene: TRBV6-1; CDR3 protein: CASSETSVVARYGYTF; CDR3 DNA: TGTGCCAGCAGTGAGACGAGTGTTGTGGCTAGATATGGCTACACCTTC
clone size: many; J gene: TRBJ2-2; D gene: NA; V gene: TRBV20-1; CDR3 protein: CSARDPTHGTGELFF; CDR3 DNA: TGCAGTGCTAGAGATCCTACCCACGGCACCGGGGAGCTGTTTTTT
clone size: NA; J gene: TRBJ2-7; D gene: TRBD2; V gene: TRBV29-1; CDR3 protein: CSVEGTTDLAGGSYEQYF; CDR3 DNA: TGCAGCGTTGAGGGAACGACAGATTTAGCGGGAGGGTCCTACGAGCAGTACTTC
clone size: NA; J gene: TRBJ2-7; D gene: TRBD2; V gene: TRBV15; CDR3 protein: CATSRRLAGGPYEQYF; CDR3 DNA: TGTGCCACCAGCAGACGACTAGCGGGAGGCCCCTACGAGCAGTACTTC
clone size: NA; J gene: TRBJ1-1; D gene: NA; V gene: TRBV29-1; CDR3 protein: CSYGYRAEAFF; CDR3 DNA: TGCAGTTACGGCTACAGGGCTGAAGCTTTCTTT
clone size: once; J gene: TRBJ1-2; D gene: NA; V gene: TRBV29-1; CDR3 protein: CSVEGSNRQERYGYTF; CDR3 DNA: TGCAGCGTTGAAGGCTCAAACCGACAGGAACGCTATGGCTACACCTTC
clone size: many; J gene: TRBJ1-2; D gene: NA; V gene: TRBV6-1; CDR3 protein: CASSESGSYGYTF; CDR3 DNA: TGTGCCAGCAGTGAGTCAGGGAGCTATGGCTACACCTTC
clone size: many; J gene: TRBJ1-1; D gene: NA; V gene: TRBV7-9; CDR3 protein: CASRDPGPEAFF; CDR3 DNA: TGTGCCAGCAGGGACCCCGGGCCTGAAGCTTTCTTT
clone size: many; J gene: TRBJ2-7; D gene: TRBD1; V gene: TRBV11-3; CDR3 protein: CASSLDRGIGGSEQYF; CDR3 DNA: TGTGCCAGCAGCTTAGATCGCGGTATAGGGGGCTCCGAGCAGTACTTC
clone size: NA; J gene: TRBJ2-5; D gene: TRBD2; V gene: TRBV7-7; CDR3 protein: CASSSGLAGGQQETQYF; CDR3 DNA: TGTGCTAGCAGCTCCGGACTAGCGGGAGGGCAGCAAGAGACCCAGTACTTC
clone size: NA; J gene: TRBJ2-7; D gene: NA; V gene: TRBV15; CDR3 protein: CATSRDSGTDSGYEQYF; CDR3 DNA: TGTGCCACCAGCAGAGATTCAGGGACGGACTCAGGTTACGAGCAGTACTTC
clone size: many; J gene: TRBJ2-5; D gene: NA; V gene: TRBV5-1; CDR3 protein: CASSVGTPETQYF; CDR3 DNA: TGCGCCAGCAGCGTAGGGACGCCCGAGACCCAGTACTTC
clone size: many; J gene: TRBJ1-3; D gene: TRBD1; V gene: TRBV10-3; CDR3 protein: CAISQPRQGSGNTIYF; CDR3 DNA: TGTGCCATCAGTCAACCTCGACAGGGATCAGGAAACACCATATATTTT
clone size: few; J gene: TRBJ1-2; D gene: NA; V gene: TRBV28; CDR3 protein: CASSFMAGRKGYYGYTF; CDR3 DNA: TGTGCCAGCAGTTTTATGGCGGGTAGGAAAGGATATTATGGCTACACCTTC
clone size: many; J gene: TRBJ1-1; D gene: NA; V gene: TRBV12-3/TRBV12-4; CDR3 protein: CASSSLGDRAFF; CDR3 DNA: TGTGCCAGCAGTTCATTGGGGGACCGGGCTTTCTTT
clone size: NA; J gene: TRBJ2-5; D gene: NA; V gene: TRBV7-2; CDR3 protein: CASSSIAAYQETQYF; CDR3 DNA: TGTGCCAGCAGCTCCATAGCGGCGTACCAAGAGACCCAGTACTTC
clone size: many; J gene: TRBJ2-2; D gene: NA; V gene: TRBV19; CDR3 protein: CASNPPDYDMNTGELFF; CDR3 DNA: TGTGCCAGTAACCCCCCTGACTATGACATGAACACCGGGGAGCTGTTTTTT
clone size: many; J gene: TRBJ2-5; D gene: TRBD2; V gene: TRBV12-3/TRBV12-4; CDR3 protein: CASSLSSGLEETQYF; CDR3 DNA: TGTGCCAGCAGTTTATCTTCGGGACTAGAAGAGACCCAGTACTTC
clone size: NA; J gene: TRBJ1-2; D gene: NA; V gene: TRBV7-2; CDR3 protein: CASSFDRDTNYGYTF; CDR3 DNA: TGTGCCAGCAGCTTTGACCGGGACACCAACTATGGCTACACCTTC
clone size: many; J gene: TRBJ1-5; D gene: TRBD1; V gene: TRBV12-5; CDR3 protein: CASQTGQFNQPQHF; CDR3 DNA: TGTGCTAGTCAAACGGGACAGTTCAATCAGCCCCAGCATTTT